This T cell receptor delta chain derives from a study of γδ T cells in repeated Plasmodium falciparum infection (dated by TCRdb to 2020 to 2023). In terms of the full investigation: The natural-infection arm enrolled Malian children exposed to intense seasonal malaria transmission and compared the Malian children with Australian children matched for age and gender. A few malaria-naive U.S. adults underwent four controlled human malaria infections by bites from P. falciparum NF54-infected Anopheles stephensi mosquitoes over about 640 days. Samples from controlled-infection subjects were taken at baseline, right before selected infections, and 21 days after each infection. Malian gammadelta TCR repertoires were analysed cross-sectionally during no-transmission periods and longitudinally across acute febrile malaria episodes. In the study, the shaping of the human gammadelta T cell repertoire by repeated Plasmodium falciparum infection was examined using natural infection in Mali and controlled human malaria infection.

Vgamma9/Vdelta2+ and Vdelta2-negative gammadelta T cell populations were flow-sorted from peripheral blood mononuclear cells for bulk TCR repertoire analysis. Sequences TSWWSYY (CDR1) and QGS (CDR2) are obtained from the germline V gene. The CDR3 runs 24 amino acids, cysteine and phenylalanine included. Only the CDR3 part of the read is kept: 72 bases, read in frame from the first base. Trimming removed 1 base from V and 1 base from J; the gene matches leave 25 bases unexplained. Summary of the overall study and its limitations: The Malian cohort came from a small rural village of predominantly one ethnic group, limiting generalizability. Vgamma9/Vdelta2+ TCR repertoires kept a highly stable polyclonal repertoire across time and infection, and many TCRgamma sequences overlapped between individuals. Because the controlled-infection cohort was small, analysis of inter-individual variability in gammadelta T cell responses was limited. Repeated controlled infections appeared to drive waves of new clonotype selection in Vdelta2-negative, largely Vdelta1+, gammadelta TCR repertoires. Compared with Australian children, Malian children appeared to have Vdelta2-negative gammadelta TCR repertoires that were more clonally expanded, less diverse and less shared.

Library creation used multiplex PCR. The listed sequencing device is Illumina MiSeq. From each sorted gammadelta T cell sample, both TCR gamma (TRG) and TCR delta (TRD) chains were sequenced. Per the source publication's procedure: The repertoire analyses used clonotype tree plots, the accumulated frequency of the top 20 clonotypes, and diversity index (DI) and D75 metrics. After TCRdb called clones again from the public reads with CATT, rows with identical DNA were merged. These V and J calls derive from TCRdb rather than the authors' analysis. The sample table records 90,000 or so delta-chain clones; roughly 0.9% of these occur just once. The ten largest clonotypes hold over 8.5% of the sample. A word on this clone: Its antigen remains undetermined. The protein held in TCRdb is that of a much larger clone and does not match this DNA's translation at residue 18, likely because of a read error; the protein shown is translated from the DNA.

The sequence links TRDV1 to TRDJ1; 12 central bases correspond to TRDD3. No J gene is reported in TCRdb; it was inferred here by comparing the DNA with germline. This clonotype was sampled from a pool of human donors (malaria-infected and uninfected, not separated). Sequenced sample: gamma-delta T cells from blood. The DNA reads TGTGCTCTTGGGGAACGGGCGGTAAGGAACCTAGGCCTACTGGGGGATACTTGCACCGATAAACTCATCTTT. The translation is CALGERAVRNLGLLGDTCTDKLIF.